The clone carrying this T cell receptor beta chain was observed at least ten times. Its cognate antigen is unknown. TCRdb reprocessed the PCR reads via MiXCR and lists one record per CDR3 protein. In the table there are about 60,000 distinct CDR3 sequences, around 19% of which are singletons. This entry comes from a study of molecular identifiers for immune sequencing clone quantification. Study observations and caveats: Sharing of a barcode by identical TCR molecules could cause highly expanded clone sizes to be underestimated.

Investigators produced naive CD8 libraries from about 21,000 to 970,000 sorted cells, drawing on 10%, 30% or 50% RNA. A CD8+CD4-CCR7+CD45RA+ gate was used to sort naive CD8 T cells. V was clipped by 4 bases and J by 0 bases, with 6 bases between them. The germline V gene encodes CDR1 MNHNS and CDR2 SASEGT. This CDR3 is built from 13 residues. Sequencing was done on a sample of naive CD8+ T cells from blood, with Jurkat cell RNA spiked in. Specified subset: FACS-sorted CD8+CD4-CCR7+CD45RA+ naive T cells. This sequence was found in a human donor in good health. Some libraries in this study had Jurkat cell RNA spiked in. The gene calls are TRBV6-1 and TRBJ1-1, with D unresolved. This chain's CDR3 is CASSVAMNTEAFF. CDR3 bases: TGTGCCAGCAGTGTAGCGATGAACACTGAAGCTTTCTTT.